There are a few counts of the clone carrying this T cell receptor (beta chain). Its specificity is unknown. The data stem from a study of CD8 T cells in ankylosing spondylitis. Study-level points and caveats: In synovial fluid and blood from reactive arthritis, some motif variants were previously reported. Matched ankylosing spondylitis synovial fluid reportedly contained a significantly enriched population of disease-linked clones. For ankylosing spondylitis blood, a TCR beta motif of under 10 highly homologous variants appeared characteristic.

TCRdb reprocessed the 5' RACE reads via MiXCR and lists one record per CDR3 protein. Of roughly 440,000 distinct CDR3 sequences detected, over 15% appear once; the ten largest clones hold over 0.9%. The sequencing input was blood, either unsorted or a sorted T cell fraction (not recorded which). This sequence was found in a male donor with ankylosing spondylitis.

CDR3 region: CSVWSESNTEAFF. Here the CDR3 DNA reads TGCAGCGTCTGGTCAGAATCGAACACTGAAGCTTTCTTT. The chain carries TRBV29-1 and TRBJ1-1; no reliable D call. The germline V gene has CDR1 SQVTM and CDR2 ANQGSEA. Trimming took off 6 bases at V and 1 base at J, with 12 bases between the two ends. The CDR3 spans 13 residues. Looking up the rest from reference TRBV29-1 and TRBJ1-1 gives the full variable domain: SAVISQKPSRDICQRGTSLTIQCQVDSQVTMMFWYRQQPGQSLTLIATANQGSEATYESGFVIDKFPISRPNLTFSTLTVSNMSPEDSSIYLCSVWSESNTEAFFGQGTRLTVV.